The sample holds many counts of the clone carrying this T cell receptor (beta chain). The read halts 3 residues ahead of the CDR3 end, with the missing end drawn from the germline J gene. Profiling relied on immunoSEQ multiplex PCR, and the TCRdb table lists in-frame clones only, not all of them. The sample presents some 52,000 clones, none singletons. This sample is part of a study of T cell clonality in common variable immunodeficiency. Blood samples were heparinized, 5 to 8 ml per donor. The V end was cut by 5 bases, the J end by 9 bases, with 13 bases between. Germline CDR1 SGHTA, CDR2 FQGNSA. The CDR3 runs 13 residues.

Material: peripheral blood mononuclear cells. The rearrangement links TRBV7-2 to TRBJ2-2, with D perhaps matching TRBD2 (5 bases). This receptor was obtained from a person aged 18-70 years in good health. This CDR3 reads CASSMFLAWELFF. Partial CDR3 DNA: TGTGCCAGCAGCATGTTCCTAGCATGGGAG.